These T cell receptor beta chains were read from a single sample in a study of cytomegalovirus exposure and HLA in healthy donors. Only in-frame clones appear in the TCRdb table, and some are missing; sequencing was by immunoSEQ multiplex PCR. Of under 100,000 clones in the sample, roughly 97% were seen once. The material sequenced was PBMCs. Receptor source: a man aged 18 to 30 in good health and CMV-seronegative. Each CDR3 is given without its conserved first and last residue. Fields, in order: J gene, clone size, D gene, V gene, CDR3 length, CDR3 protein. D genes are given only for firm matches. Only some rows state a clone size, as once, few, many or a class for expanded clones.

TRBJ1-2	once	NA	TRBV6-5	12	ASRSERLGYGYT
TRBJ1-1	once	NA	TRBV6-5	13	ASSYQDRLNTEAF
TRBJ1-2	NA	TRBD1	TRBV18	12	ASSLKQGNYGYT
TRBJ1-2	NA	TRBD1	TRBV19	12	ASAETGGNYGYT
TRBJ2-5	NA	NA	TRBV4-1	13	ASSQDSGDQETQY
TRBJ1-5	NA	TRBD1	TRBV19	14	ASSMTTGGSNQPQH
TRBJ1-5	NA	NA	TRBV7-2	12	ASSPERGNQPQH
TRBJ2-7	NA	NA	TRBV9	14	ASSASGASGLYEQY
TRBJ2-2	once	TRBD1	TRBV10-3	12	AITRTGNTGELF
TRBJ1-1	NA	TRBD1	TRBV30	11	ACEGQANTEAF
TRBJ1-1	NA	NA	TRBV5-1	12	ASSINRATTEAF
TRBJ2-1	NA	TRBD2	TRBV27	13	ASSSGTSGDNEQF
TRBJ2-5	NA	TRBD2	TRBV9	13	ASSVEAGLQETQY
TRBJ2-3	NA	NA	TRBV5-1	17	ASSSTAGEATSSTDTQY
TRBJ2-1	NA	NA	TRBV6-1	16	ASSEARGSGGPGDEQF
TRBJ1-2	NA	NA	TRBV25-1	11	ASSVGTTRGYT